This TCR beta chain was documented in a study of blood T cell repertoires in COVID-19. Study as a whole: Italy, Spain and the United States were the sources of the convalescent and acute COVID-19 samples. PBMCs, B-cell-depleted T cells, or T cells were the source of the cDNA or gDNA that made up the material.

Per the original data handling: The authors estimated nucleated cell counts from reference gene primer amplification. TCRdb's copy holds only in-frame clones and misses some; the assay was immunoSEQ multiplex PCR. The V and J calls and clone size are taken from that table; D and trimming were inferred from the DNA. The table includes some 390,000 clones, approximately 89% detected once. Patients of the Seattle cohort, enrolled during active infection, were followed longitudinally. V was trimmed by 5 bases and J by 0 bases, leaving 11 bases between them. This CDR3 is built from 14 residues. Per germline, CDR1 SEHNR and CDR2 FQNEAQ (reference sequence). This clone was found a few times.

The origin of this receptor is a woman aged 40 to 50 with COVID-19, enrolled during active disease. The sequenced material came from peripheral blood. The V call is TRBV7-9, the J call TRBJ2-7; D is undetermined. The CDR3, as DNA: TGTGCCAGCAGCCCGGTCGACATCTCCTACGAGCAGTACTTC. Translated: CASSPVDISYEQYF.